These T cell receptor beta chains were read from a single sample in a study of vaccination and CD4 T cells after COVID-19. Each CDR3 protein gets one entry after TCRdb re-called the PCR reads with MiXCR. Of around 10,000 distinct CDR3 sequences listed, almost 30% are singletons. The antigens these receptors bind are not known. The sequencing sample was made of CD4+ T cells from blood, cultured in vitro. These receptors all come from a human donor in good health. CDR3s include the opening cysteine and the closing phenylalanine or tryptophan. The D gene is left open where the match is weak. The size of a clone is reported for some rows only, either as once, few or many, or as a class for expanded clones.

d_call	j_call	clone_size	v_call	cdr3_nt	cdr3_aa
NA	TRBJ1-5	few	TRBV19	TGTGCCAGTAGTATAGATAGAACAGGTCAGCCCCAGCATTTT	CASSIDRTGQPQHF
TRBD1	TRBJ1-2	NA	TRBV7-3	TGTGCCAGCAGCTTAACGGGGACAGTAAAAAACTATGGCTACACCTTC	CASSLTGTVKNYGYTF
NA	TRBJ1-2	few	TRBV19	TGTGCCAGTAGTATAAGTCTCCAGTCTGGCTACACCTTC	CASSISLQSGYTF
TRBD2	TRBJ2-7	NA	TRBV28	TGTGCCAGCTACACCGAATGGGGGGGGAAAACCTACGAGCAGTACTTC	CASYTEWGGKTYEQYF
NA	TRBJ1-5	few	TRBV6-5	TGTGCCAGCAGTTCTCAAAATCCCGGGCCCCCACGGGGTCAGCCCCAGCATTTT	CASSSQNPGPPRGQPQHF
NA	TRBJ1-2	few	TRBV10-3	TGTGCCATCAGTGAATTCGGGGCAGGGGAAGGCTACACCTTC	CAISEFGAGEGYTF
NA	TRBJ2-3	NA	TRBV11-1	TGTGCCAGCAGCTTGAGGACTGGCACAGATACGCAGTATTTT	CASSLRTGTDTQYF
NA	TRBJ2-1	NA	TRBV20-1	TGCAGTGCTAGCGGGAGTTTTGGGAATGAGCAGTTCTTC	CSASGSFGNEQFF
TRBD2	TRBJ2-7	few	TRBV10-3	TGTGCCATCAGTGGGGCTAGCGGGGTCTCCTACGAGCAGTACTTC	CAISGASGVSYEQYF
NA	TRBJ1-2	NA	TRBV4-1	TGCGCCAGCAGCCAAGGGTTTTGTCGGGGCTACACCTTC	CASSQGFCRGYTF
TRBD1	TRBJ2-7	NA	TRBV10-3	TGTGCCATCAGGGGGGACAGGGCAATTTTCGAGCAGTACTTC	CAIRGDRAIFEQYF
NA	TRBJ2-5	few	TRBV15	TGTGCCACCAGCGTGGGTGAGGAGACCCAGTACTTC	CATSVGEETQYF
TRBD1	TRBJ1-5	NA	TRBV2	TGTGCCAGCAGTGCTGACAGGGGTGCCAATCAGCCCCAGCATTTT	CASSADRGANQPQHF
NA	TRBJ2-7	NA	TRBV15	TGTGCCACCAGCAGAGCCGGGGGAGGACGCTACGAGCAGTACTTC	CATSRAGGGRYEQYF
NA	TRBJ1-5	few	TRBV21-1	TGTGCCACCCCAGGACAGGGCAATCAGCCCCAGCATTTT	CATPGQGNQPQHF
TRBD2	TRBJ2-3	NA	TRBV19	TGTGCCAGTAGTACGACTAGCGGGGGCACAGATACGCAGTATTTT	CASSTTSGGTDTQYF
NA	TRBJ2-3	few	TRBV7-8	TGTGCCAGCAGCTTAGTCTATCGCACAGATACGCAGTATTTT	CASSLVYRTDTQYF
TRBD1	TRBJ2-7	NA	TRBV7-3	TGTGCCAGCAGCAAACAGGGACAGAGGGGCTACGAGCAGTACTTC	CASSKQGQRGYEQYF
NA	TRBJ1-6	few	TRBV7-2	TGTGCCAGCAGCTTATCGCATCCTAAGGGCGGGAGTTCACCCCTCCACTTT	CASSLSHPKGGSSPLHF
TRBD1	TRBJ2-3	NA	TRBV28	TGTGCCAGCAGTTCGGGACAGGGCACAGATACGCAGTATTTT	CASSSGQGTDTQYF
TRBD1	TRBJ1-1	medium-sized	TRBV10-2	TGCGCCAGCAGTGATGGTTTAGTCTCGGGGACAGTGAACACTGAAGCTTTCTTT	CASSDGLVSGTVNTEAFF
NA	TRBJ1-1	NA	TRBV5-8	TGTGCCAGCAGTCTAATGGGATCCATGAACACTGAAGCTTTCTTT	CASSLMGSMNTEAFF
NA	TRBJ2-3	NA	TRBV6-1	TGTGCCAGCAAGGAGCTAGCGAGGCATACGCAGTATTTT	CASKELARHTQYF
TRBD2	TRBJ2-2	few	TRBV20-1	TGCAGTGCTAGCCGGTCCCTAGCGGGAGGGTTGGCCGGGGAGCTGTTTTTT	CSASRSLAGGLAGELFF
TRBD1	TRBJ1-6	NA	TRBV20-1	TGCAGTGTAGGGACAGGCCTTAATTCACCCCTCCACTTT	CSVGTGLNSPLHF
TRBD2	TRBJ2-1	few	TRBV6-2/TRBV6-3	TGTGCCAGCAGATCACTAGCGGGAGGTCTCTCCTACAATGAGCAGTTCTTC	CASRSLAGGLSYNEQFF
NA	TRBJ1-5	NA	TRBV10-3	TGTGCCATCAGTGAGTCCGGGAGCGGGGCCAATCAGCCCCAGCATTTT	CAISESGSGANQPQHF
NA	TRBJ2-3	NA	TRBV7-3	TGTGCCAGCAGCCTTTCGACAGGCACAGATACGCAGTATTTT	CASSLSTGTDTQYF
TRBD1	TRBJ1-2	NA	TRBV25-1	TGTGCCAGCTCCGCCGGACAGGGATTAGCTAACTATGGCTACACCTTC	CASSAGQGLANYGYTF
NA	TRBJ2-3	NA	TRBV2	TGTGCCAGTGACGGTAGTAGGCCGTATTTT	CASDGSRPYF
NA	TRBJ2-3	NA	TRBV28	TGTGCCAGCAGACTTGGCACAGATACGCAGTATTTT	CASRLGTDTQYF
NA	TRBJ1-1	NA	TRBV18	TGTGCCAGCTCACCGATAACCGGGAACATGAACACTGAAGCTTTCTTT	CASSPITGNMNTEAFF